These 5 T cell receptor beta chains came from one sample sequenced in a study of cytomegalovirus exposure and HLA in healthy donors. The PCR ran on 60 Vbeta and 13 Jbeta primers. Here immunoSEQ multiplex PCR was the method, and the copy in TCRdb shows in-frame clones only, minus some. Of some 120,000 clones in the sample, 65% to 80% were seen once. The specimen sequenced was PBMCs. These receptors all come from a woman in her 40s in good health and CMV-seropositive.

Only a few counts were recorded for this clone. CDR3 coding DNA: TGTGCCAGTCTGACGGACAGGGGAAATCAGCCCCAGCATTTT. Residues: CASLTDRGNQPQHF. The gene calls are TRBV6-6 and TRBJ1-5; 9 bases match TRBD1. The CDR3 has 14 amino acids. V dropped 9 bases and J dropped 4; count of bases not matched to a gene: 7. Germline CDR1 reads MNHNY; CDR2 reads SVGAGI (reference sequence).

This rearrangement joins TRBV10-3 to TRBJ1-4, with D perhaps matching TRBD1 (5 bases). Germline V gene data show CDR1 as ENHRY and CDR2 as SYGVKD. The length of the CDR3 is 14 residues. Trimming left V 6 bases short and J 7 bases short, with 15 bases between. The CDR3 is CAIREDSLTEKLFF. The CDR3 nucleotides read TGTGCCATCAGGGAAGACAGCCTAACTGAAAAACTGTTTTTT.

V usage is TRBV29-1 and J usage is TRBJ2-3, with 10 nucleotides matching TRBD2. The CDR3 covers 13 residues. Germline CDR1 reads SQVTM; CDR2 reads ANQGSEA. Germline trimming cut 7 bases from V and 2 bases from J; bases unmatched to any gene: 3. In DNA, the CDR3 is TGCAGCGCCAGCGGGAGGGTCACAGATACGCAGTATTTT. Its translation is CSASGRVTDTQYF.

This clone appeared a few times. The genes are TRBV7-6 and TRBJ2-1, with 7 nucleotides matching TRBD2. Germline lookup yields CDR1 SGHVS and CDR2 FNYEAQ. J was trimmed by 2 bases and V by 6 bases; bases with no gene match: 4. The CDR3 sequence is 14 residues long. The CDR3 loop reads CASRGGYPYNEQFF. CDR3 nucleotide sequence: TGTGCCAGCAGGGGGGGGTACCCCTACAATGAGCAGTTCTTC.

The V call is TRBV19, the J call TRBJ2-6; 10 bases fit TRBD1. V trimming: 5 bases; J trimming: 0 bases; junction bases outside the gene matches: 7. The germline V gene encodes CDR1 LNHDA and CDR2 SQIVND (reference sequence). The CDR3 is 18 residues long. CDR3 sequence: CASSPTGQGSSGANVLTF. DNA of the CDR3: TGTGCCAGTAGTCCGACGGGACAGGGGAGCTCTGGGGCCAACGTCCTGACTTTC.